Included here is one T cell receptor (beta chain) sequence, with context. Its antigen is unknown. These data belong to a study of T cell clonotyping in hematopoietic cell transplantation. Data came from immunoSEQ multiplex PCR; TCRdb stores just in-frame clones and leaves some out. The data show around 25,000 clones, with 60% to 80% seen just once and about 6% held by the top ten. Time point in this sample: recipient sample about 28 days before transplant, after cytoreduction. Study-wide results and caveats: Broader posttransplant TCR repertoire diversity was predicted by graft donor and pretransplant recipient Inverse Simpson Index values. No sorting was done, leaving CD4 and CD8 contributions mixed. After transplant, recipient diversity fell while pathologically expanded clonotypes grew through day 180.

Deletions cut 0 bases from V and 7 bases from J, with 12 bases between. The length of the CDR3 is 13 residues. Germline-derived CDR1 and CDR2 are GTSNPN and SVGIG (reference sequence). The TCR was taken from a man between 45 and 60 years old with myelodysplastic syndrome. Some clones in this sample may be carry-over from other donors' samples. This sample comprised peripheral blood mononuclear cells, obtained before stem cell transplant. The genes are TRBV30 and TRBJ1-2; no reliable D call. The CDR3 DNA is TGTGCCTGGAGTGTCTCAGTGTTCGTTGGCTACACCTTC. Protein product: CAWSVSVFVGYTF.